This is a list of T cell receptor beta chains from one sample in a study of shared clonotypes between healthy human individuals. TCRdb's copy holds only in-frame clones and misses some; the assay was immunoSEQ multiplex PCR. The sample lists some 2,100,000 clones, 90% to 95% seen once, with about 1.5% in the top ten. Sequencing used naive CD8+ T cells from PBMCs. Every receptor here comes from a man younger than 35 in good health. Some clones in this sample may be carry-over from other donors' samples. Both conserved end residues are part of each CDR3. Each record gives: J gene, V gene, D gene, clone size, CDR3 protein, CDR3 DNA. D genes are given only for firm matches. A row's size may be missing; if present it is once, few, many or a size class.

J: TRBJ1-2; V: TRBV27; D: TRBD1; size: -; CDR3: CASSLQHPGQGPYGYTF; DNA: TGTGCCAGCAGTTTACAACATCCGGGACAGGGTCCCTATGGCTACACCTTC
J: TRBJ2-4; V: TRBV7-9; D: -; size: -; CDR3: CASSSARAQNIQYF; DNA: TGTGCCAGCAGCTCCGCTAGAGCCCAAAACATTCAGTACTTC
J: TRBJ1-1; V: TRBV7-9; D: -; size: once; CDR3: CASSPSGQNPEAFF; DNA: TGTGCCAGCAGCCCCTCCGGGCAGAATCCTGAAGCTTTCTTT
J: TRBJ2-7; V: TRBV6-5; D: -; size: -; CDR3: CASTEARSYEQYF; DNA: TGTGCCAGCACCGAGGCGAGATCCTACGAGCAGTACTTC
J: TRBJ1-2; V: TRBV30; D: TRBD1; size: -; CDR3: CAWSDREGDGYTF; DNA: TGTGCCTGGAGCGACAGGGAGGGCGATGGCTACACCTTC
J: TRBJ2-7; V: TRBV11-3; D: TRBD1; size: -; CDR3: CASSSSRDRVEEQYF; DNA: TGTGCCAGCAGCTCCTCCCGGGACAGGGTGGAAGAGCAGTACTTC
J: TRBJ1-1; V: TRBV6-6; D: -; size: -; CDR3: CASSYLGSPNTEAFF; DNA: TGTGCCAGCAGTTACCTCGGCTCTCCGAACACTGAAGCTTTCTTT
J: TRBJ2-3; V: TRBV5-5; D: -; size: -; CDR3: CASSPRGGGYTQYF; DNA: TGTGCCAGCAGCCCCCGCGGAGGTGGGTATACGCAGTATTTT
J: TRBJ1-2; V: TRBV4-1; D: -; size: once; CDR3: CASSQGRGTFDYGYTF; DNA: TGCGCCAGCAGCCAAGGACGGGGGACTTTTGACTATGGCTACACCTTC
J: TRBJ2-7; V: TRBV7-2; D: -; size: -; CDR3: CASSFRTYYEQYF; DNA: TGTGCCAGCAGCTTTCGAACGTACTACGAGCAGTACTTC
J: TRBJ1-5; V: TRBV5-6; D: -; size: -; CDR3: CASSYLGKVSNQPQHF; DNA: TGTGCCAGCAGTTACCTCGGGAAAGTTAGCAATCAGCCCCAGCATTTT
J: TRBJ1-1; V: TRBV12-5; D: -; size: few; CDR3: CASGLAGESTEAFF; DNA: TGTGCTAGTGGTTTGGCCGGGGAGAGCACTGAAGCTTTCTTT
J: TRBJ1-2; V: TRBV7-9; D: -; size: -; CDR3: CASSLEPIANYGYTF; DNA: TGTGCCAGCAGCTTGGAGCCGATAGCTAACTATGGCTACACCTTC
J: TRBJ2-3; V: TRBV11-1; D: -; size: -; CDR3: CASSLGGQTQYF; DNA: TGTGCCAGCAGCTTGGGGGGGCAGACGCAGTATTTT
J: TRBJ1-5; V: TRBV28; D: -; size: -; CDR3: CASSLVGESGGEPQHF; DNA: TGTGCCAGCAGTTTAGTAGGAGAGAGCGGTGGGGAGCCCCAGCATTTT
J: TRBJ2-2; V: TRBV19; D: TRBD2; size: -; CDR3: CASSPTSGQNTGELFF; DNA: TGTGCCAGTAGCCCAACTAGCGGACAGAACACCGGGGAGCTGTTTTTT
J: TRBJ1-1; V: TRBV4-3; D: -; size: -; CDR3: CASSQDRGGLNTEAFF; DNA: TGCGCCAGCAGCCAAGATCGGGGCGGATTGAACACTGAAGCTTTCTTT
J: TRBJ1-1; V: TRBV27; D: -; size: -; CDR3: CASGGGERGFEAFF; DNA: TGTGCCAGCGGAGGGGGGGAAAGAGGTTTTGAAGCTTTCTTT
J: TRBJ2-2; V: TRBV7-3; D: -; size: -; CDR3: CASSLNGQGGDTGELFF; DNA: TGTGCCAGCAGCTTAAATGGTCAGGGTGGGGACACCGGGGAGCTGTTTTTT
J: TRBJ2-1; V: TRBV13; D: TRBD2; size: -; CDR3: CASSLGRPSGTNEQFF; DNA: TGTGCCAGCAGCTTAGGCCGCCCTAGCGGGACCAATGAGCAGTTCTTC
J: TRBJ2-1; V: TRBV29-1; D: -; size: -; CDR3: CSVSRPNEQFF; DNA: TGCAGCGTTTCCAGACCGAATGAGCAGTTCTTC
J: TRBJ1-5; V: TRBV4-1; D: -; size: -; CDR3: CASAPTPRPSNQPQHF; DNA: TGCGCCAGCGCTCCTACACCCAGACCCAGCAATCAGCCCCAGCATTTT
J: TRBJ2-2; V: TRBV29-1; D: TRBD1; size: -; CDR3: CSVLTRGLPTGELFF; DNA: TGCAGCGTTTTAACGAGGGGGCTTCCCACCGGGGAGCTGTTTTTT
J: TRBJ2-7; V: TRBV27; D: -; size: once; CDR3: CASSAGAAQDGEQYF; DNA: TGTGCCAGCAGTGCCGGGGCAGCCCAAGATGGTGAGCAGTACTTC
J: TRBJ1-1; V: TRBV27; D: -; size: -; CDR3: CASSSLEGTNTEAFF; DNA: TGTGCCAGCAGCTCCCTGGAGGGGACGAACACTGAAGCTTTCTTT
J: TRBJ2-3; V: TRBV7-9; D: -; size: -; CDR3: CASSSETPVPTDTQYF; DNA: TGTGCCAGCAGCTCGGAGACACCGGTTCCGACAGATACGCAGTATTTT
J: TRBJ2-7; V: TRBV7-9; D: -; size: -; CDR3: CASSLGRLDEQYF; DNA: TGTGCCAGCAGCTTAGGGCGGTTGGACGAGCAGTACTTC
J: TRBJ2-7; V: TRBV7-9; D: TRBD1; size: -; CDR3: CASSNRDRAYEQYF; DNA: TGTGCCAGCAGCAATCGGGACAGGGCCTACGAGCAGTACTTC
J: TRBJ2-7; V: TRBV11-2; D: -; size: -; CDR3: CASSLDGSKSSYEQYF; DNA: TGTGCCAGCAGCTTAGACGGCTCCAAGAGCTCCTACGAGCAGTACTTC
J: TRBJ2-1; V: TRBV7-8; D: -; size: -; CDR3: CASSLEGTPGPLDEQFF; DNA: TGTGCCAGCAGCTTAGAAGGGACTCCGGGACCATTGGATGAGCAGTTCTTC
J: TRBJ1-1; V: TRBV19; D: -; size: -; CDR3: CASSEGQGNTEAFF; DNA: TGTGCCAGTAGTGAGGGACAAGGGAACACTGAAGCTTTCTTT
J: TRBJ2-5; V: TRBV29-1; D: -; size: -; CDR3: CSVGKDRWETQYF; DNA: TGCAGCGTCGGAAAAGACAGGTGGGAGACCCAGTACTTC
J: TRBJ2-5; V: TRBV7-9; D: TRBD1; size: -; CDR3: CASSLTGDETQYF; DNA: TGTGCCAGCAGCCTGACAGGGGACGAGACCCAGTACTTC
J: TRBJ1-1; V: TRBV11-2; D: -; size: -; CDR3: CASSPRGLGTEAFF; DNA: TGTGCCAGCAGCCCACGGGGATTGGGCACTGAAGCTTTCTTT
J: TRBJ2-7; V: TRBV28; D: TRBD1; size: -; CDR3: CANRPPGTGYDEQYF; DNA: TGTGCCAACCGACCCCCCGGGACAGGGTATGACGAGCAGTACTTC